The rows below give T cell receptor beta chains drawn from one sample of a study of blood T cell repertoires in COVID-19. The assay was immunoSEQ multiplex PCR, and TCRdb's table has in-frame clones only and misses some. The table has under 300,000 clones, more than 80% seen once. What was sequenced was peripheral blood. The source of these receptors is a young woman with active or convalescent COVID-19. CDR3s include the opening cysteine and the closing phenylalanine or tryptophan. A D gene is named only where the DNA matches it firmly. The size field is filled for only some rows; it gives once, few, many or a size class.

D gene: NA; clone size: NA; J gene: TRBJ2-3; V gene: TRBV10-3; CDR3 DNA: TGTGCCATCAGTGAGTCAGAACTACACTTAAACACAGATACGCAGTATTTT; CDR3 protein: CAISESELHLNTDTQYF
D gene: TRBD1; clone size: NA; J gene: TRBJ1-2; V gene: TRBV4-1; CDR3 DNA: TGCGCCAGCAGCCTAACTCGGGACAGGGGGCCCATTGGGTATGGCTACACCTTC; CDR3 protein: CASSLTRDRGPIGYGYTF
D gene: NA; clone size: NA; J gene: TRBJ1-2; V gene: TRBV24-1; CDR3 DNA: TGTGCCACCAGTGAGCTCGCACCGGACTATGGCTACACCTTC; CDR3 protein: CATSELAPDYGYTF
D gene: NA; clone size: few; J gene: TRBJ2-7; V gene: TRBV4-2; CDR3 DNA: TGTGCCAGCAGCCAAGAGATCGGAGCCTACGAGCAGTACTTC; CDR3 protein: CASSQEIGAYEQYF
D gene: NA; clone size: NA; J gene: TRBJ1-6; V gene: TRBV14; CDR3 DNA: TGTGCCAGCAGCCTCTTACCTCAGGGGCAAAATTCACCCCTCCACTTT; CDR3 protein: CASSLLPQGQNSPLHF
D gene: NA; clone size: NA; J gene: TRBJ1-3; V gene: TRBV2; CDR3 DNA: TGTGCCAGCAGTAGCCCCGCGTTAAGCTCTGGAAACACCATATATTTT; CDR3 protein: CASSSPALSSGNTIYF
D gene: TRBD1; clone size: NA; J gene: TRBJ1-6; V gene: TRBV7-2; CDR3 DNA: TGTGCCAGCAGCACCCGACAGGGGTACGATAATTCACCCCTCCACTTT; CDR3 protein: CASSTRQGYDNSPLHF
D gene: TRBD2; clone size: few; J gene: TRBJ2-1; V gene: TRBV7-2; CDR3 DNA: TGTGCCAGCAGCCGCAGCTGGACTAGCGGGGACAATGAGCAGTTCTTC; CDR3 protein: CASSRSWTSGDNEQFF
D gene: TRBD2; clone size: NA; J gene: TRBJ2-2; V gene: TRBV9; CDR3 DNA: TGTGCCAGCAGCCCCCGGACTAGCGGATTGACGGGCACCGGGGAGCTGTTTTTT; CDR3 protein: CASSPRTSGLTGTGELFF
D gene: NA; clone size: once; J gene: TRBJ2-3; V gene: TRBV6-5; CDR3 DNA: TGTGCCAGCAGGATGATGGCGGGTCAGACAGATACGCAGTATTTT; CDR3 protein: CASRMMAGQTDTQYF
D gene: TRBD2; clone size: NA; J gene: TRBJ2-3; V gene: TRBV7-7; CDR3 DNA: TGTGCTAGCAGCCCTTCCCAACTAGCGGGAAGGTCAGATACGCAGTATTTT; CDR3 protein: CASSPSQLAGRSDTQYF
D gene: TRBD2; clone size: once; J gene: TRBJ2-7; V gene: TRBV3-1/TRBV3-2; CDR3 DNA: TGTGCCAGCAGCCAACATGGTCCGGGGGGGTTAAACTACGAGCAGTACTTC; CDR3 protein: CASSQHGPGGLNYEQYF
D gene: TRBD2; clone size: NA; J gene: TRBJ2-1; V gene: TRBV9; CDR3 DNA: TGTGCCAGCAGCGTAAAAGGGACTAGCGGGGCTAACAATGAGCAGTTCTTC; CDR3 protein: CASSVKGTSGANNEQFF
D gene: TRBD1; clone size: NA; J gene: TRBJ1-1; V gene: TRBV7-2; CDR3 DNA: TGTGCCAGCAGCCCCGGGACAGGTGGGAACACTGAAGCTTTCTTT; CDR3 protein: CASSPGTGGNTEAFF
D gene: NA; clone size: once; J gene: TRBJ2-7; V gene: TRBV5-1; CDR3 DNA: TGCGCCAGCAGCTCAGGGACACAATACGAGCAGTACTTC; CDR3 protein: CASSSGTQYEQYF
D gene: NA; clone size: NA; J gene: TRBJ1-1; V gene: TRBV11-2; CDR3 DNA: TGTGCCAGCAGCTTAAGGTCTCGGGGAGGAGTCACTGAAGCTTTCTTT; CDR3 protein: CASSLRSRGGVTEAFF
D gene: NA; clone size: NA; J gene: TRBJ2-3; V gene: TRBV7-2; CDR3 DNA: TGTGCCAGCAGGTTCAAAGATACGCAGTATTTT; CDR3 protein: CASRFKDTQYF
D gene: NA; clone size: NA; J gene: TRBJ2-7; V gene: TRBV28; CDR3 DNA: TGTGCCAGCAGTTTACAACAGGGCTTCGGGTACGAGCAGTACTTC; CDR3 protein: CASSLQQGFGYEQYF
D gene: TRBD1; clone size: NA; J gene: TRBJ1-6; V gene: TRBV2; CDR3 DNA: TGTGCCAGCCGGTCCGGGACAGGGTATTCACCCCTCCACTTT; CDR3 protein: CASRSGTGYSPLHF
D gene: TRBD1; clone size: NA; J gene: TRBJ2-3; V gene: TRBV19; CDR3 DNA: TGTGCCAGTAGTTTGATAGGGACAGCGAGCACAGATACGCAGTATTTT; CDR3 protein: CASSLIGTASTDTQYF
D gene: NA; clone size: NA; J gene: TRBJ2-2; V gene: TRBV9; CDR3 DNA: TGTGCCAGCAGCCCACGTGGGGCAGGGGCGAACACCGGGGAGCTGTTTTTT; CDR3 protein: CASSPRGAGANTGELFF
D gene: NA; clone size: NA; J gene: TRBJ1-2; V gene: TRBV6-2/TRBV6-3; CDR3 DNA: TGTGCCAGCAGCTTCTCGCAGGAGGATGGCTACACCTTC; CDR3 protein: CASSFSQEDGYTF
D gene: NA; clone size: NA; J gene: TRBJ1-6; V gene: TRBV7-6; CDR3 DNA: TGTGCCAGCAGCTTAGGGGCAGGGTATTCACCCCTCCACTTT; CDR3 protein: CASSLGAGYSPLHF
D gene: TRBD1; clone size: NA; J gene: TRBJ2-1; V gene: TRBV9; CDR3 DNA: TGTGCCAGCAGCGTAGGCGCAGGGGGCAGTGGGTCCTACAATGAGCAGTTCTTC; CDR3 protein: CASSVGAGGSGSYNEQFF
D gene: NA; clone size: NA; J gene: TRBJ2-3; V gene: TRBV5-1; CDR3 DNA: TGCGCCAGCAGCTTCGGACAGAGCACAGATACGCAGTATTTT; CDR3 protein: CASSFGQSTDTQYF
D gene: NA; clone size: NA; J gene: TRBJ1-2; V gene: TRBV7-2; CDR3 DNA: TGTGCCAGCAGCTTCCCTCGGGGTCCTCTAGGCTACACCTTC; CDR3 protein: CASSFPRGPLGYTF
D gene: NA; clone size: NA; J gene: TRBJ1-1; V gene: TRBV24-1; CDR3 DNA: TGTGCCACCAGTGACCCAGATACTGAAGCTTTCTTT; CDR3 protein: CATSDPDTEAFF
D gene: TRBD2; clone size: NA; J gene: TRBJ2-1; V gene: TRBV5-1; CDR3 DNA: TGCGCCAGCAGCCGGCGGGGGGCCGTCACCTCCTACAATGAGCAGTTCTTC; CDR3 protein: CASSRRGAVTSYNEQFF
D gene: TRBD1; clone size: NA; J gene: TRBJ1-5; V gene: TRBV19; CDR3 DNA: TGTGCCACCGAGAAGGTTAGGGGACAGGGGGCTGGCTCACTCAGGCAGCCCCAGCATTTT; CDR3 protein: CATEKVRGQGAGSLRQPQHF
D gene: NA; clone size: once; J gene: TRBJ1-3; V gene: TRBV10-3; CDR3 DNA: TGTGCCATCAGTGACAGGGTTGGAAACACCATATATTTT; CDR3 protein: CAISDRVGNTIYF
D gene: TRBD1; clone size: NA; J gene: TRBJ1-6; V gene: TRBV6-1; CDR3 DNA: TGTGCCAGCAGTGAACGGACAGGGCGCTCACCCCTCCACTTT; CDR3 protein: CASSERTGRSPLHF
D gene: NA; clone size: NA; J gene: TRBJ1-5; V gene: TRBV28; CDR3 DNA: TGTGCCAGCAGTCGACGGGGGACGCAGACCAATCAGCCCCAGCATTTT; CDR3 protein: CASSRRGTQTNQPQHF
D gene: NA; clone size: once; J gene: TRBJ1-2; V gene: TRBV3-1/TRBV3-2; CDR3 DNA: TGTGCCAGCAGCCCCCCCGACGGCCCAGGTCGGACTAACTATGGCTACACCTTC; CDR3 protein: CASSPPDGPGRTNYGYTF
D gene: TRBD1; clone size: NA; J gene: TRBJ1-1; V gene: TRBV2; CDR3 DNA: TGTGCCAGCAGGGGACAGGGTTACACTGAAGCTTTCTTT; CDR3 protein: CASRGQGYTEAFF
D gene: NA; clone size: NA; J gene: TRBJ1-2; V gene: TRBV6-5; CDR3 DNA: TGTGCCAGCAGGTCTAGTGGGGGGTCCTATGGCTACACCTTC; CDR3 protein: CASRSSGGSYGYTF
D gene: NA; clone size: once; J gene: TRBJ2-2; V gene: TRBV24-1; CDR3 DNA: TGTGCCACCAGTGATTTACGCAGGGGCACCGGGGAGCTGTTTTTT; CDR3 protein: CATSDLRRGTGELFF
D gene: TRBD2; clone size: NA; J gene: TRBJ2-3; V gene: TRBV18; CDR3 DNA: TGTGCCAGCTCACCACGGGCTAGCGGGGGGGCCTCGACAGATACGCAGTATTTT; CDR3 protein: CASSPRASGGASTDTQYF
D gene: NA; clone size: NA; J gene: TRBJ2-2; V gene: TRBV6-2/TRBV6-3; CDR3 DNA: TGTGCCAGCAGTTACTCCCGGAGCACCGGGGAGCTGTTTTTT; CDR3 protein: CASSYSRSTGELFF
D gene: TRBD2; clone size: NA; J gene: TRBJ2-1; V gene: TRBV6-6; CDR3 DNA: TGTGCCAGTTCGACGGGGGGGCCAAGTGAGCAGTTCTTC; CDR3 protein: CASSTGGPSEQFF
D gene: TRBD2; clone size: NA; J gene: TRBJ2-1; V gene: TRBV29-1; CDR3 DNA: TGCAGCGGGAAGGGGACGCCGGGAGGGTACAATGAGCAGTTCTTC; CDR3 protein: CSGKGTPGGYNEQFF